This T cell receptor beta chain came from a study of blood T cell repertoires in COVID-19. Study at large: T cells, B-cell-depleted T cells, or PBMCs supplied cDNA or gDNA.

Adults between roughly 18 and 100 years of age took part from 20 to 25 US areas. The recovered donors of Cohort 3 showed two negative PCRs, clearance, or symptom resolution. Under the authors' procedure: Amplification of reference gene primers was used by the study to estimate nucleated cell counts. Clones were read by immunoSEQ multiplex PCR, and TCRdb kept only the in-frame ones, dropping some. V, J and clone size were drawn from that table, and D and trimming were deduced from the DNA. The table lists around 150,000 clones, around four fifths of them singletons, with 6.2% in the top ten. This CDR3 has 14 amino acids. Germline V gene data show CDR1 as SGHVS and CDR2 as FNYEAQ. Trimming took off 1 base at V and 4 bases at J, with 11 bases between the two ends.

The chain has TRBV7-6 and TRBJ2-7, with D uncertain. The receptor's source is a woman aged 40 to 50 who had recovered from COVID-19. Specimen: PBMCs or T cells enriched from blood (not recorded which). The CDR3 DNA follows: TGTGCCAGCAGCTTAGGAGGCTCCAATTACGAGCAGTACTTC. This gives the protein CASSLGGSNYEQYF. The variable domain in full, completed from reference TRBV7-6 and TRBJ2-7, reads GAGVSQSPRYKVTKRGQDVALRCDPISGHVSLYWYRQALGQGPEFLTYFNYEAQQDKSGLPNDRFSAERPEGSISTLTIQRTEQRDSAMYRCASSLGGSNYEQYFGPGTRLTVT.